Shown below are 20 T cell receptor beta chains from a single sample sequenced in a study of CD8+ T cells in alopecia areata. Treatment described: oral pan-JAK inhibitor, 5-10 mg twice daily. TCR sequencing used cDNA made by reverse transcription of extracted RNA. Assay: immunoSEQ multiplex PCR; the TCRdb copy retains only in-frame clones and omits some. This table holds approximately 200,000 clones, approximately 45% found once. The sample here was CD4+ T cells sorted from blood, taken at approximately week 36, from a patient treated with tofacitinib. The receptor source for this set is a human donor with alopecia areata.

The table lists this clone with a few counts. The chain joins TRBV30 to TRBJ1-1, with D uncertain. V was shortened by 2 bases and J by 0 bases, with 7 bases between the two germline ends. Germline loops: CDR1 GTSNPN, CDR2 SVGIG (reference sequence). This CDR3 region has 13 residues. The CDR3 spells CAWSPQVNTEAFF. For the CDR3, the DNA is TGTGCCTGGAGTCCCCAGGTGAACACTGAAGCTTTCTTT.

This chain links TRBV7-9 with TRBJ1-1; the D gene is possibly TRBD1 (5 bases). The CDR3 consists of 13 residues. CDR1 and CDR2 (germline): SEHNR, FQNEAQ (reference sequence). Trimming stripped 5 bases from V and 1 base from J, with 8 bases between. The CDR3 DNA reads as TGTGCCAGCAGCCGACAGCGGAACACTGAAGCTTTCTTT. This gives the protein CASSRQRNTEAFF.

This chain joins TRBV6-5 and TRBJ1-1; a weak D match, TRBD1 (6 bases). The CDR3 sequence is 15 residues long. Trimming took 2 bases from V and 4 from J, leaving 14 bases between them. Germline values: CDR1 MNHEY, CDR2 SVGAGI. This CDR3 is CASSYGHRERTEAFF. The CDR3 nucleotides read TGTGCCAGCAGTTACGGCCACAGGGAGCGCACTGAAGCTTTCTTT.

The chain employs TRBV7-2 and TRBJ2-4; maybe TRBD2 (6 bases). Trimming pared 5 bases from V and 0 bases from J, leaving 11 bases between. Germline assignment: CDR1 SGHTA and CDR2 FQGNSA. The CDR3 runs to 15 residues. The CDR3 here is CASSPGGSAKNIQYF. Written as DNA, the CDR3 is TGTGCCAGCAGCCCCGGGGGTTCAGCCAAAAACATTCAGTACTTC.

V is TRBV5-1 and J is TRBJ2-2; D uncertain. CDR1 is SGHRS, CDR2 YFSETQ, per germline. V was pared by 0 bases and J by 1 base, with 4 bases between. This CDR3 spans 14 amino acids. Written as DNA, the CDR3 is TGCGCCAGCAGCTTGGTCCAGAACACCGGGGAGCTGTTTTTT. It yields the protein CASSLVQNTGELFF. Filled out from reference TRBV5-1 and TRBJ2-2, the complete variable domain reads KAGVTQTPRYLIKTRGQQVTLSCSPISGHRSVSWYQQTPGQGLQFLFEYFSETQRNKGNFPGRFSGRQFSNSRSEMNVSTLELGDSALYLCASSLVQNTGELFFGEGSRLTVL.

J is TRBJ2-7 and V is TRBV6-6; 10 bases map to TRBD1. The CDR3 spans 16 residues. V lost 5 bases, J lost 3 bases, and 10 bases stayed unmatched. Germline V CDR1 and CDR2: MNHNY, SVGAGI (reference sequence). CDR3 in amino acids: CASSPSPGQGNYEQYF. In DNA form, the CDR3 reads TGTGCCAGCAGTCCTTCCCCGGGACAGGGGAACTACGAGCAGTACTTC.

This clone has more than one count but fewer than ten. The CDR3 is CASSGRTGKGYTF. CDR3 coding DNA: TGTGCCAGCAGTGGACGGACAGGGAAAGGCTACACCTTC. The chain has TRBV6-5 and TRBJ1-2; 8 nucleotides align to TRBD1. The CDR3 consists of 13 residues. Germline V gene lookup returns CDR1 MNHEY and CDR2 SVGAGI. With 5 bases clipped from V and 8 bases from J, the junction kept 7 bases outside the gene matches.

The chain links TRBV30 to TRBJ2-5; no clear D gene. CDR1 is GTSNPN and CDR2 is SVGIG in the germline V gene (reference sequence). V lost 3 bases to trimming and J lost 4 bases, with 6 bases between them. This CDR3 comprises 11 residues. In DNA form, the CDR3 reads TGTGCCTGGAGGCTGAGAGAGACCCAGTACTTC. This sequence encodes CAWRLRETQYF.

CDR3: CASSPGTIDYEQYF. For the CDR3, the DNA is TGTGCCAGCAGCCCAGGGACAATAGACTACGAGCAGTACTTC. The rearrangement joins TRBV7-2 to TRBJ2-7, with D perhaps matching TRBD1 (6 bases). The length of the CDR3 is 14 residues. V lost 5 bases and J lost 3, with 14 bases in between. CDR1 and CDR2 (germline): SGHTA, FQGNSA.

J is TRBJ2-5 and V is TRBV15, with D unresolved. This CDR3 has 14 residues. The V end was cut by 0 bases, the J end by 5 bases, with 10 bases between. CDR1 and CDR2 (germline): LNHNV, YYDKDF (reference sequence). The CDR3 region is CATSRDSVGETQYF. The CDR3 DNA reads TGTGCCACCAGCAGAGATTCGGTGGGGGAGACCCAGTACTTC.

This rearrangement joins TRBV7-9 to TRBJ2-5; D call uncertain. The V gene's germline CDR1 is SEHNR and CDR2 FQNEAQ (reference sequence). The CDR3 length is 11 residues. With 1 base removed from V and 9 bases from J, the gap between germline ends came to 6 bases. The CDR3 protein is CASSLEQAQYF. In DNA, the CDR3 is TGTGCCAGCAGCTTAGAGCAGGCCCAGTACTTC. Filled out from reference TRBV7-9 and TRBJ2-5, the complete variable domain reads DTGVSQNPRHKITKRGQNVTFRCDPISEHNRLYWYRQTLGQGPEFLTYFQNEAQLEKSRLLSDRFSAERPKGSFSTLEIQRTEQGDSAMYLCASSLEQAQYFGPGTRLLVL.

This clone has only one observation. The chain joins TRBV5-6 to TRBJ2-1; weak D call: TRBD1 (6 bases). Germline loops: CDR1 SGHDT, CDR2 YYEEEE. Trimming stripped 5 bases from V and 14 bases from J, with 14 bases between. This CDR3 contains 11 residues. CDR3 region: CASRYQQGEFF. The DNA for the CDR3 is TGTGCCAGCAGATATCAACAGGGTGAGTTCTTC.

This clone was picked up many times. Different DNA sequences within this sample yield the same CDR3. This chain uses TRBV27 with TRBJ1-2, with D possibly being TRBD1 (6 bases). This CDR3 has 15 residues. Per germline, CDR1 MNHEY and CDR2 SMNVEV (reference sequence). Trimming stripped 0 bases from V and 2 bases from J, with 10 bases between. CDR3 amino acids: CASSLSPRGNYGYTF. The CDR3 nucleotides are TGTGCCAGCAGTTTATCGCCCAGGGGCAACTATGGCTACACCTTC.

J is TRBJ1-2 and V is TRBV13; 7 bases are shared with TRBD1. The CDR3 runs to 13 residues. Germline V CDR1 and CDR2: PRHDT, FYEKMQ (reference sequence). The J segment lost 8 bases and the V segment lost 5 bases, leaving 8 bases of the junction unmatched. The CDR3 nucleotides are TGTGCCAGCAGCCGACAGGGCTTCGGAGGCTACACCTTC. Amino acids: CASSRQGFGGYTF.

The chain has TRBV11-2 and TRBJ1-2; D ambiguous. Trimming left V 3 bases short and J 3 bases short, with 8 bases between. The CDR3 runs 13 residues. Germline lookup yields CDR1 SGHAT and CDR2 FQNNGV. The CDR3 is CASSFGNDYGYTF. The DNA for the CDR3 is TGTGCCAGCAGCTTTGGGAACGACTATGGCTACACCTTC. The full variable domain, its missing parts supplied by reference TRBV11-2 and TRBJ1-2, is EAGVAQSPRYKIIEKRQSVAFWCNPISGHATLYWYQQILGQGPKLLIQFQNNGVVDDSQLPKDRFSAERLKGVDSTLKIQPAKLEDSAVYLCASSFGNDYGYTFGSGTRLTVV.

Comments on this clone: The sample contains more than one DNA sequence encoding this CDR3. V is TRBV30 and J is TRBJ1-5; D remains ambiguous. Germline V gives CDR1 GTSNPN, CDR2 SVGIG (reference sequence). This CDR3 contains 13 residues. The germline V and J ends were trimmed by 0 bases and 4 bases, with 7 bases remaining between them. For the CDR3, the DNA is TGTGCCTGGAGTGTACGTGGTAATCAGCCCCAGCATTTT. This encodes CAWSVRGNQPQHF.

The chain has TRBV9 and TRBJ1-1; 7 bases map to TRBD1. Germline trimming cut 3 bases from V and 7 bases from J; bases unmatched to any gene: 9. The CDR3 extends over 14 amino acids. Germline assignment: CDR1 SGDLS and CDR2 YYNGEE. CDR3 coding DNA: TGTGCCAGCAGCGGACGCCAGGGGGGAGGTGAAGCTTTCTTT. It codes for CASSGRQGGGEAFF.

The chain combines TRBV4-1 with TRBJ2-3; 14 bases line up with TRBD2. The germline V gene has CDR1 MGHRA and CDR2 YSYEKL. V shed 1 base, J shed 5 bases, and the junction held 5 bases outside the gene matches. This CDR3 spans 17 amino acids. The CDR3 protein is CASSQGGLAGVGDTQYF. CDR3 sequence (DNA): TGCGCCAGCAGCCAAGGGGGACTAGCGGGAGTTGGAGATACGCAGTATTTT.

The rearrangement joins TRBV9 to TRBJ2-4; no clear D gene. Trimming left V 0 bases short and J 0 bases short, with 7 bases between. This CDR3 spans 15 amino acids. CDR1 is SGDLS, CDR2 YYNGEE, per germline. In DNA, the CDR3 is TGTGCCAGCAGCGTAGAATCTCAAGCCAAAAACATTCAGTACTTC. It translates to CASSVESQAKNIQYF.

The gene calls are TRBV14 and TRBJ2-1, with a weak D call TRBD1 (6 bases). CDR3 size: 16 residues. The ends were cut back, 0 bases at V and 3 bases at J, with 12 bases in the middle. CDR1 and CDR2 from the germline V gene are SGHDN and FVKESK. DNA of the CDR3: TGTGCCAGCAGCCAAGATAGGGGGAGTGTCTACAATGAGCAGTTCTTC. It is translated as CASSQDRGSVYNEQFF.